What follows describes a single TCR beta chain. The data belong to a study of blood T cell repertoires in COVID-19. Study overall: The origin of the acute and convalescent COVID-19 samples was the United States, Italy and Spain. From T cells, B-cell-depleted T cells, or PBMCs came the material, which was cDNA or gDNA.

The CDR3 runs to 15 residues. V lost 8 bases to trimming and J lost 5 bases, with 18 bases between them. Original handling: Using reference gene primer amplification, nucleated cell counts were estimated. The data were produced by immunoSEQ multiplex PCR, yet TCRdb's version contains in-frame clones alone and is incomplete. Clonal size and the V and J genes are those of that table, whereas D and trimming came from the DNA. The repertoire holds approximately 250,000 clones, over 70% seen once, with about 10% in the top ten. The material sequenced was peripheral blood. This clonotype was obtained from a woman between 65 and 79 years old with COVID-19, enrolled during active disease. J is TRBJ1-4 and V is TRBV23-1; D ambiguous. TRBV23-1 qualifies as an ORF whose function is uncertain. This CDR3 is CASCRPGRRNEKLFF. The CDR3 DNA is TGCGCCAGCTGTCGACCGGGAAGGAGGAATGAAAAACTGTTTTTT.